Detailed here is one T cell receptor (beta chain). No antigen is known for it. Between the trimmed V and J ends, which lost 3 bases and 1 base, there was a span of 13 bases. CDR1 and CDR2 from the germline V gene are SGHRS and YFSETQ. The CDR3 length is 15 residues. Generated by immunoSEQ multiplex PCR, the TCRdb table keeps only in-frame clones and is missing some. The repertoire includes about 150,000 clones, 75% to 90% of them detected once, and about 20% sits in the top ten. This sample was included in a study of cytomegalovirus exposure and HLA in healthy donors. Overall study results and limits: The study listed approximately 160 cytomegalovirus-associated TCR beta chains.

The chain combines TRBV5-1 with TRBJ1-1; D possibly corresponds to TRBD1 (5 bases). Sequencing was done on a sample of PBMCs. This sequence originates from a man aged 18 to 30 in good health and CMV-seropositive. The CDR3 loop is CASSWADRQNTEAFF. DNA for the CDR3: TGCGCCAGCAGCTGGGCAGACAGACAGAACACTGAAGCTTTCTTT.